The entry that follows covers one TCR beta chain sequence. The data were obtained in a study of blood T cell repertoires in COVID-19. Across the study: Sites across the United States, Italy and Spain contributed samples from acute and convalescent COVID-19. Sources were T cells, B-cell-depleted T cells, or PBMCs; the material itself was cDNA or gDNA.

Authors' processing steps: Reference gene primer amplification yielded estimated nucleated cell counts. TCRdb's table, derived via immunoSEQ multiplex PCR, lists solely in-frame clones and lacks some. Clone size and the V and J calls come from that table; the DNA yielded D and trimming. This table holds 140,000 to 150,000 clones, more than 85% found once. This CDR3 contains 18 residues. The J segment lost 2 bases and the V segment lost 4 bases, leaving 16 bases of the junction unmatched. The germline V gene encodes CDR1 KGHSH and CDR2 LQKENI. The sample taken for sequencing was peripheral blood. The genes are TRBV18 and TRBJ2-7; TRBD2 matches 8 bases. The receptor comes from a man aged 55 to 70 with active or convalescent COVID-19. For the CDR3, the DNA is TGTGCCAGCTCACAGGTGGCGTACGGAGCGGGAGTCGCCTACGAGCAGTACTTC. As protein: CASSQVAYGAGVAYEQYF. The complete variable domain, with remaining parts taken from reference TRBV18 and TRBJ2-7, reads NAGVMQNPRHLVRRRGQEARLRCSPMKGHSHVYWYRQLPEEGLKFMVYLQKENIIDESGMPKERFSAEFPKEGPSILRIQQVVRGDSAAYFCASSQVAYGAGVAYEQYFGPGTRLTVT.